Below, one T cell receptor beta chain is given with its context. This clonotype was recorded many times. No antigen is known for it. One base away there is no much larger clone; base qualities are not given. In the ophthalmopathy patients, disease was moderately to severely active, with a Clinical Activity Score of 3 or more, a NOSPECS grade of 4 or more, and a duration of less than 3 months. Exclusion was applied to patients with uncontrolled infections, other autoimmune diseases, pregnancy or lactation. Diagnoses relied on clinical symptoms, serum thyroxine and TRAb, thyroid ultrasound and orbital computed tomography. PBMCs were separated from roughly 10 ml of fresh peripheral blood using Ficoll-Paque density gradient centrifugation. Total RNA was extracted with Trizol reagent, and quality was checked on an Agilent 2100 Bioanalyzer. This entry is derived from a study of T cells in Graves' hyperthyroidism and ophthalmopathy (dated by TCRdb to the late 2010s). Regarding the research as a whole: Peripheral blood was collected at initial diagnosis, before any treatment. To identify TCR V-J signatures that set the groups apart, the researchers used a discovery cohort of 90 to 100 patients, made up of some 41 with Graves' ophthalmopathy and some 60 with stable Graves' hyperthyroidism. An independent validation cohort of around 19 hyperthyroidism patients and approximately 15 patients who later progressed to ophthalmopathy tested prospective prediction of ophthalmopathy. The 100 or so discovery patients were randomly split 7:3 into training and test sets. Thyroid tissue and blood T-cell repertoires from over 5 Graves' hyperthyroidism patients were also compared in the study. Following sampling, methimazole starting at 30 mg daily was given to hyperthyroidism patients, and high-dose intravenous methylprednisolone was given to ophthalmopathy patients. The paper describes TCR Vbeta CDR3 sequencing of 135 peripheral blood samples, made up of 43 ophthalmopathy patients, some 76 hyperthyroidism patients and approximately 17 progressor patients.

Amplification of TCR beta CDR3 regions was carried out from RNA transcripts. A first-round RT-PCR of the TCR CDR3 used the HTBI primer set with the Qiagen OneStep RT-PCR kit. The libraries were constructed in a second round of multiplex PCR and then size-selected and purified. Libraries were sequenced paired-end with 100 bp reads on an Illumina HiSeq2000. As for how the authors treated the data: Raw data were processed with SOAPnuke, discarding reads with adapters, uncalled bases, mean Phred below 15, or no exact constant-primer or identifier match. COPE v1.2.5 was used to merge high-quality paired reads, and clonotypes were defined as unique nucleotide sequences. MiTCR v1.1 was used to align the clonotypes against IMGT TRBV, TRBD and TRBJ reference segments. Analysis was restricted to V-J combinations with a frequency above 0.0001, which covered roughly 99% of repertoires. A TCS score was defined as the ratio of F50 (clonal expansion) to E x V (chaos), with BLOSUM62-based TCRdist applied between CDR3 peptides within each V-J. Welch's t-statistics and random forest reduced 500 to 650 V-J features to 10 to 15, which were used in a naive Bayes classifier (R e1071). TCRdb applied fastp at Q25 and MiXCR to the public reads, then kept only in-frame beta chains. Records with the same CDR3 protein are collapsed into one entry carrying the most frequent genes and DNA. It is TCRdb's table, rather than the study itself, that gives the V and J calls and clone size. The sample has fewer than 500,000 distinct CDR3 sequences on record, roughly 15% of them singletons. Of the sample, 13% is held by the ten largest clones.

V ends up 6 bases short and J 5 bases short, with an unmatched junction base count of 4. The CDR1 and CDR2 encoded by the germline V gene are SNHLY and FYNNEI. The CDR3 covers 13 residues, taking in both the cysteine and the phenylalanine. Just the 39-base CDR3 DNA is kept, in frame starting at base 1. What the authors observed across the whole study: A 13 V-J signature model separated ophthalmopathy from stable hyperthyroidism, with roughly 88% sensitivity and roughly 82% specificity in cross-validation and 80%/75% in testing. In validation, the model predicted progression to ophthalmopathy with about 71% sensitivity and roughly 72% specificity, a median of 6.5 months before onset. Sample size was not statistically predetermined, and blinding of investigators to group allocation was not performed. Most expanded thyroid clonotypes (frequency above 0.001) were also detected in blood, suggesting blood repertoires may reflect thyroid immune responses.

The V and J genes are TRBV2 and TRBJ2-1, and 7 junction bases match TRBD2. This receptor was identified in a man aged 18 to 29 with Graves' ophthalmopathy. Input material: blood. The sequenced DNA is TGTGCCAGCAGGGGAGGGCTCGACAATGAGCAGTTCTTC. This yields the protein CASRGGLDNEQFF. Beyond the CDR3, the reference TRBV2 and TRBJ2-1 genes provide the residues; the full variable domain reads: EPEVTQTPSHQVTQMGQEVILRCVPISNHLYFYWYRQILGQKVEFLVSFYNNEISEKSEIFDDQFSVERPDGSNFTLKIRSTKLEDSAMYFCASRGGLDNEQFFGPGTRLTVL.